Listed below are T cell receptor beta chains from one sample, sequenced in a study of blood T cell repertoires in COVID-19. The protocol was immunoSEQ multiplex PCR, while the TCRdb copy is restricted to in-frame clones and leaves out a portion. The data show 350,000 or so clones, roughly 86% seen once. The source material was PBMCs or T cells enriched from blood (not recorded which). The receptor source for this set is a woman aged 25 to 39 who had been exposed to COVID-19. CDR3s include the opening cysteine and the closing phenylalanine or tryptophan. Fields, in order: D gene, V gene, clone size, J gene, CDR3 DNA, CDR3 protein. D genes are given only for firm matches. Clone size is given for some rows only: seen once, a few or many times, or a class if the clone is expanded.

TRBD1	TRBV5-1	-	TRBJ2-3	TGCGCCAGCAGCCCGAGGACAGGGGGCACAGATACGCAGTATTTT	CASSPRTGGTDTQYF
TRBD1	TRBV11-2	-	TRBJ1-5	TGTGCCAGCAGCTTAGGACAGGGGGATAATCAGCCCCAGCATTTT	CASSLGQGDNQPQHF
-	TRBV19	-	TRBJ1-2	TGTGCCAGTAGCTCTCAGGGCGGCGGCTTTTACACCTTC	CASSSQGGGFYTF
-	TRBV7-2	-	TRBJ2-1	TGTGCCAGCAGCTTATCTCAGTTCTTC	CASSLSQFF
TRBD1	TRBV27	many	TRBJ1-6	TGTGCCAGCAGTTTAGGAGGGACAGAAAATTCACCCCTCCACTTT	CASSLGGTENSPLHF
TRBD1	TRBV5-6	-	TRBJ2-7	TGTGCCAGCAGCCCCGGACGGGGGACAGGCGAGCAGTACTTC	CASSPGRGTGEQYF
TRBD1	TRBV28	-	TRBJ2-1	TGTGCCAGCAGTTTCGGGACAGGGGGCAATGAGCAGTTCTTC	CASSFGTGGNEQFF
-	TRBV5-1	-	TRBJ1-4	TGCGCCAGCGGCGGGGATTCAACTAATGAAAAACTGTTTTTT	CASGGDSTNEKLFF
TRBD2	TRBV7-3	few	TRBJ2-2	TGTGCCAGCAGCTTAAGCCTAGCGGGAGCCGGGGAGCTGTTTTTT	CASSLSLAGAGELFF
TRBD1	TRBV27	-	TRBJ1-4	TGTGCCAGCAGCCGTGGACAGGGGGTGTCTGAAAAACTGTTTTTT	CASSRGQGVSEKLFF
-	TRBV18	-	TRBJ2-5	TGTGCCAGCTCACCACCTATTACTGTAACGCAAGTACAAGAGACCCAGTACTTC	CASSPPITVTQVQETQYF
TRBD1	TRBV11-2	-	TRBJ1-5	TGTGCCAGCAGCTTAGGACAGGGAGACAATCAGCCCCAGCATTTT	CASSLGQGDNQPQHF
TRBD1	TRBV7-6	-	TRBJ1-1	TGTGCCAGCAGCTTAGCGACAGGGGGAAATACTGAAGCTTTCTTT	CASSLATGGNTEAFF
TRBD2	TRBV12-3/TRBV12-4	-	TRBJ2-1	TGTGCCGGCGGGAGGGGAAATGAGCAGTTCTTC	CAGGRGNEQFF
TRBD2	TRBV4-1	-	TRBJ2-1	TGCGCCAGCAGTCCCAGTAGCGGGAGAAGCAATGAGCAGTTCTTC	CASSPSSGRSNEQFF
TRBD1	TRBV6-5	-	TRBJ1-6	TGTGCCAGCAGTTACGTGGCAGGGGGCGATTCACCCCTCCACTTT	CASSYVAGGDSPLHF
TRBD2	TRBV28	-	TRBJ2-3	TGTGCCAGCAGTTTAGGACTAGCGGGAGATACGCAGTATTTT	CASSLGLAGDTQYF
-	TRBV10-1	few	TRBJ1-2	TGCGCCAGCAGTCCAGGACAGAACTATGGCTACACCTTC	CASSPGQNYGYTF
-	TRBV21-1	-	TRBJ2-1	TGTGCCAGCAGCAAATGGGGTATGGGGGGCTCCTACAATGAGCAGTTCTTC	CASSKWGMGGSYNEQFF
TRBD1	TRBV9	-	TRBJ2-7	TGTGCCAGCAGCCCTACAGGGGACCTCTACGAGCAGTACTTC	CASSPTGDLYEQYF
-	TRBV3-1/TRBV3-2	once	TRBJ2-5	TGTGCCAGCAGCCAAGTTCGGGGGAGCAGTGAGACCCAGTACTTC	CASSQVRGSSETQYF
TRBD2	TRBV29-1	-	TRBJ2-3	TGCAGCGTTGTGACTGGCGGGAGGGCCCCCACAGATACGCAGTATTTT	CSVVTGGRAPTDTQYF
TRBD2	TRBV4-1	-	TRBJ2-1	TGCGCCAGCAGCCAAGATCTAGCGGGCCAATACAATGAGCAGTTCTTC	CASSQDLAGQYNEQFF
TRBD1	TRBV25-1	-	TRBJ1-6	TGTGCCAGCAGTGGAGACAGGGATTCACCCCTCCACTTT	CASSGDRDSPLHF
TRBD1	TRBV7-6	-	TRBJ1-2	TGTGCCAGCAGCTTAAACAGGGGCGATGGCTACACCTTC	CASSLNRGDGYTF
TRBD1	TRBV5-1	-	TRBJ2-7	TGCGCCAGCAGCTTCGGAGGGACAGGAGCCTACGAGCAGTACTTC	CASSFGGTGAYEQYF
TRBD1	TRBV30	-	TRBJ2-7	TGTGCCTGGAGTGACGGGACAGGGCCTTCCTACGAGCAGTACTTC	CAWSDGTGPSYEQYF
-	TRBV25-1	-	TRBJ1-2	TGTGCCAGCAGTGATCCCCTCGGGGAGTGGAATAACGGCTACACCTTC	CASSDPLGEWNNGYTF
-	TRBV30	-	TRBJ1-2	TGTGCCTGGAGTGTACCAGGGCATGGCTACACCTTC	CAWSVPGHGYTF
-	TRBV28	few	TRBJ2-7	TGTGCCAGCAGCCGGGACAACTCCTACGAGCAGTACTTC	CASSRDNSYEQYF
-	TRBV28	few	TRBJ1-1	TGTGCCAGCAGTTCACCACAGGGTCCGTCGGGTTTTGGCACTGAAGCTTTCTTT	CASSSPQGPSGFGTEAFF
-	TRBV27	-	TRBJ2-7	TGTGCCAGCCATCAGGGTGGGCACGAGCAGTACTTC	CASHQGGHEQYF
-	TRBV18	-	TRBJ1-5	TGTGCCAGCTCACCACTCGGGGACACGGGGCATCAGCCCCAGCATTTT	CASSPLGDTGHQPQHF
-	TRBV29-1	-	TRBJ1-2	TGCAGCGTTTCCCCCCGGGTCTTTGGTGGCTACACCTTC	CSVSPRVFGGYTF
-	TRBV2	-	TRBJ2-7	TGTGCCAGCAGTGAAGGCGTACTAGCTGGGACCTACGAGCAGTACTTC	CASSEGVLAGTYEQYF
TRBD1	TRBV18	-	TRBJ1-1	TGTGCCAGCTCATCGCTGACAGGGGCGAAATCGAACACTGAAGCTTTCTTT	CASSSLTGAKSNTEAFF
TRBD2	TRBV19	once	TRBJ2-1	TGTGCCACCTCGAGGAGCTCTAGCGGGATTAATGAGCAGTTCTTC	CATSRSSSGINEQFF
TRBD1	TRBV30	once	TRBJ2-7	TGTGCCTGGAGTTCCCTAGGACAGGGTGAGGCCCCCTACGAGCAGTACTTC	CAWSSLGQGEAPYEQYF
-	TRBV19	-	TRBJ1-2	TGTGCCAGTAGTATAGGCGTAGGAGGCTATGGCTACACCTTC	CASSIGVGGYGYTF
TRBD2	TRBV11-3	-	TRBJ2-1	TGTGCCAGCAGCTGGGGACCTAGCGGGCTCCACAATGAGCAGTTCTTC	CASSWGPSGLHNEQFF
-	TRBV28	once	TRBJ1-2	TGTGCCAGCAGTTTCCATGGCGGCTACACCTTC	CASSFHGGYTF
-	TRBV28	few	TRBJ1-1	TGTGCCAGCAGTTTATCGGGATCAGGGGCTGAAGCTTTCTTT	CASSLSGSGAEAFF
-	TRBV11-2	-	TRBJ1-1	TGTGCCAGCAGCCAGATAATGAACACTGAAGCTTTCTTT	CASSQIMNTEAFF
-	TRBV28	-	TRBJ2-7	TGTGCCAGCAGCGTGGGTGAGGTTAAGTACTTC	CASSVGEVKYF
-	TRBV13	-	TRBJ2-1	TGTGCCAGCAGCTTAGGACGGAGGAACAATGAGCAGTTCTTC	CASSLGRRNNEQFF
-	TRBV9	-	TRBJ1-6	TGTGCCAGCAGCCCAGGACTGGACGTCTTCCCCCTCCACTTT	CASSPGLDVFPLHF
TRBD2	TRBV27	-	TRBJ2-3	TGTGCCAGCAGTTTAACACTAGCGGTCACAGATACGCAGTATTTT	CASSLTLAVTDTQYF
TRBD1	TRBV11-3	few	TRBJ1-1	TGTGCCAGCAGCTGGGGAATGGACAGGGCCACTGAAGCTTTCTTT	CASSWGMDRATEAFF